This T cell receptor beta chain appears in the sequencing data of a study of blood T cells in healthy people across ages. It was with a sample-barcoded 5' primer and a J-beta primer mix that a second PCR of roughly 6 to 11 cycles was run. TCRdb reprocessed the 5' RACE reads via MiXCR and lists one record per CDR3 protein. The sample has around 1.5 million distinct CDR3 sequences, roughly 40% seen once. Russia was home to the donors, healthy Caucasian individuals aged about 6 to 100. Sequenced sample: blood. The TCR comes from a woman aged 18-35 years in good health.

The CDR3 DNA reads TGCGCCAGCAGCTTCGGGACAGGTTCTTACAATGAGCAGTACTTC. Residues: CASSFGTGSYNEQYF. V usage is TRBV5-1 and J usage is TRBJ2-1; 8 bases align to TRBD1. TRBJ2-7 matches the DNA end more closely, so the J call is doubtful. CDR1 and CDR2 from the germline V gene are SGHRS and YFSETQ. CDR3 size: 15 residues.